Shown below are 27 T cell receptor beta chains from a single sample sequenced in a study of T cells in Graves' hyperthyroidism and ophthalmopathy. Authors of the study amplified TCR beta CDR3 regions from RNA transcripts. HTBI primers were employed in a first-round RT-PCR of the TCR CDR3. TCRdb independently ran MiXCR on the multiplex PCR reads; one entry per CDR3 protein. The table lists around 450,000 distinct CDR3 sequences, 15% to 17% of them singletons. Sample: blood. These receptors were collected from a woman aged 18 to 35 with Graves' hyperthyroidism.

The chain employs TRBV5-1 and TRBJ1-4; 7 nucleotides match TRBD1. Trimming removed 6 bases from V and 8 bases from J; junction bases left unmatched: 10. The CDR3 length is 14 residues. CDR1 and CDR2 (germline): SGHRS, YFSETQ. The CDR3 coding sequence is TGCGCCAGCAACTCACAGGGGCTGGGAGAAAAACTGTTTTTT. Protein: CASNSQGLGEKLFF. The full variable domain, with the rest looked up from reference TRBV5-1 and TRBJ1-4, is KAGVTQTPRYLIKTRGQQVTLSCSPISGHRSVSWYQQTPGQGLQFLFEYFSETQRNKGNFPGRFSGRQFSNSRSEMNVSTLELGDSALYLCASNSQGLGEKLFFGSGTQLSVL.

This clonotype appeared many times. This chain uses TRBV20-1 with TRBJ2-7, with D perhaps matching TRBD1 or TRBD2 (5 bases each). This CDR3 is 16 amino acids long. V gave up 2 bases and J gave up 4 bases, with 21 bases separating them. Looked up from germline, CDR1 is DFQATT and CDR2 is SNEGSKA (reference sequence). The CDR3 sequence: CSARLLEAGRNYEQYF. The CDR3 nucleotides read TGCAGTGCTAGACTTCTCGAAGCAGGGAGAAATTACGAGCAGTACTTC.

This clonotype was counted many times. This chain uses TRBV9 with TRBJ2-7; 9 bases line up with TRBD1. This CDR3 is built from 15 residues. Per germline, CDR1 SGDLS and CDR2 YYNGEE. V shed 3 bases, J shed 2 bases, and the junction held 6 bases outside the gene matches. The CDR3 loop reads CASSAGQGSPYEQYF. DNA of the CDR3: TGTGCCAGCAGCGCTGGACAGGGGTCCCCCTACGAGCAGTACTTC.

This clonotype was counted at least ten times. This chain's CDR3 is CASSMGAEQYF. Written as DNA, the CDR3 is TGTGCCAGCAGTATGGGGGCCGAGCAGTACTTC. The chain links TRBV6-1 to TRBJ2-7, with D perhaps TRBD1 (6 bases). The CDR3 is 11 amino acids. Per the germline V gene, CDR1 is MNHNS and CDR2 is SASEGT. V lost 5 bases and J 6 bases, leaving 8 bases between the germline ends.

As for this clonotype: With a much larger clone just one base away, this may be a read error. The V call is TRBV20-1, the J call TRBJ2-2, with D possibly matching TRBD1 (5 bases). Germline V gives CDR1 DFQATT, CDR2 SNEGSKA (reference sequence). The V end lost 5 bases, the J end lost 3 bases, and 16 bases lay between the germline ends. This CDR3 region has 15 residues. The CDR3 loop is CSAQGAIGDTGELFF. CDR3 in DNA: TGCAGTGCTCAAGGAGCAATAGGGGACACCGGGGAGCTGTTTTTT.

This clonotype was detected many times. The rearrangement uses TRBV12-5 and TRBJ2-1, with 8 positions matching TRBD1. The CDR3 has 15 residues. Germline assignment: CDR1 LGHNT and CDR2 FRNRAP. V was clipped by 2 bases and J by 5 bases; unmatched bases: 5. This CDR3 is CASGLIGQGDNEQFF. DNA of the CDR3: TGTGCTAGTGGTTTGATCGGACAGGGAGACAATGAGCAGTTCTTC.

This clonotype was seen only a few times. The V gene is TRBV12-3 or TRBV12-4, the J gene TRBJ2-3; 7 bases are a match to TRBD2. The J segment lost 6 bases and the V segment lost 4 bases, leaving 7 bases of the junction unmatched. This CDR3 contains 14 residues. CDR3 amino acids: CASSWSGEADTQYF. The CDR3 DNA sequence: TGTGCCAGCAGTTGGAGCGGGGAGGCCGATACGCAGTATTTT.

This clonotype was observed a few times. This chain uses TRBV7-2 with TRBJ1-6; tentative D call: TRBD1 (6 bases). Germline V gives CDR1 SGHTA, CDR2 FQGNSA. This CDR3 spans 14 amino acids. V was trimmed by 5 bases and J by 9 bases, leaving 14 bases between them. In nucleotides, the CDR3 is TGTGCCAGCAGCCGCCGGAGGGGGAGTTCACCCCTCCACTTT. This gives the protein CASSRRRGSSPLHF.

The chain is built from TRBV2 and TRBJ1-1; 7 bases are a match to TRBD1. Per the germline V gene, CDR1 is SNHLY and CDR2 is FYNNEI. The CDR3 loop spans 14 amino acids. V shed 7 bases, J shed 5 bases, and the junction held 10 bases outside the gene matches. The CDR3 sequence: CASTLTGRGTEAFF. The CDR3 DNA follows: TGTGCCAGCACACTGACAGGGAGGGGGACTGAAGCTTTCTTT.

This clonotype was observed a few times. V and J are TRBV20-1 and TRBJ1-1; weak D call: TRBD1 (5 bases). Trimming pared 6 bases from V and 6 bases from J, leaving 17 bases between. Germline CDR1 DFQATT, CDR2 SNEGSKA (reference sequence). There are 13 residues in the CDR3. The CDR3 coding sequence is TGCAGTGCCGGGGGACCCCAGCTACCTGAAGCTTTCTTT. This gives the protein CSAGGPQLPEAFF.

Many counts were recorded for this clonotype. V and J are TRBV3-1 and TRBJ1-2; D gene unclear. This CDR3 is 15 amino acids long. The V end was cut by 0 bases, the J end by 1 base, with 9 bases between. Per the germline V gene, CDR1 is LGHDT and CDR2 is YNNKEL (reference sequence). CDR3 DNA sequence: TGTGCCAGCAGCCAAGACCCGGGAAGTAACTATGGCTACACCTTC. Residues: CASSQDPGSNYGYTF.

This clonotype was seen at least ten times. This chain links TRBV27 with TRBJ2-7; 8 nucleotides match TRBD2. The CDR3 has 13 residues. Per the germline V gene, CDR1 is MNHEY and CDR2 is SMNVEV (reference sequence). With 5 bases clipped from V and 3 bases from J, the junction kept 3 bases outside the gene matches. CDR3 sequence reads: CASSTGGGYEQYF. The CDR3 coding sequence is TGTGCCAGCAGTACCGGGGGGGGCTACGAGCAGTACTTC.

This clonotype has at least ten counts. The V and J genes are TRBV7-2 and TRBJ2-1; no definite D call. The CDR3 totals 12 residues. The V end lost 1 base, the J end lost 9 bases, and 7 bases lay between the germline ends. The germline V gene encodes CDR1 SGHTA and CDR2 FQGNSA. The DNA of the CDR3 is TGTGCCAGCAGCTTAGAGGGTCGTGAGCAGTTCTTC. This gives the protein CASSLEGREQFF.

This clonotype was detected many times. CDR3 in DNA: TGTGCCAGCAGCACGACAGGGGAGACCTATGGCTACACCTTC. It is translated as CASSTTGETYGYTF. V is TRBV13 and J is TRBJ1-2, with TRBD1 matching 8 bases. Looked up from germline, CDR1 is PRHDT and CDR2 is FYEKMQ (reference sequence). Trimming removed 5 bases from V and 4 bases from J; junction bases left unmatched: 6. The CDR3 has 14 residues.

This chain joins TRBV7-2 and TRBJ1-1; TRBD1 is a possible D gene (5 bases). Germline values: CDR1 SGHTA, CDR2 FQGNSA. The CDR3 contains 17 residues. The V end was cut by 5 bases, the J end by 0 bases, with 19 bases between. The CDR3 sequence is CASSPLGTVGMNTEAFF. In DNA form, the CDR3 reads TGTGCCAGCAGCCCCCTGGGGACGGTGGGCATGAACACTGAAGCTTTCTTT.

This clonotype was detected only a few times. This chain connects TRBV4-1 to TRBJ1-1; no clear D. V was shortened by 1 base and J by 3 bases, with 9 bases between the two germline ends. CDR1 MGHRA and CDR2 YSYEKL come from the germline V gene. This CDR3 region has 14 residues. CDR3 coding DNA: TGCGCCAGCAGCCAAGTTCCGTCGGACACTGAAGCTTTCTTT. Residues: CASSQVPSDTEAFF.

This rearrangement joins TRBV27 to TRBJ2-3; no clear D. Between the trimmed V and J ends, which lost 5 bases and 10 bases, there was a span of 13 bases. The CDR3 length is 12 residues. Germline V gene lookup returns CDR1 MNHEY and CDR2 SMNVEV (reference sequence). CDR3 in amino acids: CASSPRLEPQYF. The CDR3 DNA reads as TGTGCCAGCAGTCCAAGACTGGAGCCGCAGTATTTT.

This clonotype came up many times. This chain uses TRBV20-1 with TRBJ2-3; TRBD2 is a possible D gene (6 bases). Per germline, CDR1 DFQATT and CDR2 SNEGSKA (reference sequence). V was trimmed by 3 bases and J by 6 bases, leaving 19 bases between them. The CDR3 length is 15 residues. CDR3 protein: CSASLLALRVDTQYF. CDR3 in DNA: TGCAGTGCTAGTCTTCTAGCGCTCCGAGTGGATACGCAGTATTTT.

This clonotype appeared a few times. The rearrangement links TRBV5-1 to TRBJ2-4; D is possibly TRBD1 or TRBD2 (6 bases each). Germline CDR1 and CDR2: SGHRS and YFSETQ. The CDR3 is 14 residues long. V was cut by 4 bases and J by 9 bases, with 17 bases left in between. The chain's CDR3 is CASSGGLFGGIQYF. In DNA form, the CDR3 reads TGCGCCAGCAGCGGGGGGCTATTCGGAGGCATTCAGTACTTC.

This clonotype was detected only a few times. A single base separates this from a much larger clone, so it may be a read error. V is TRBV2 and J is TRBJ1-1, with D unresolved. CDR3 size: 13 residues. Germline V lookup: CDR1 SNHLY, CDR2 FYNNEI. V lost 2 bases and J 4 bases, leaving 8 bases between the germline ends. CDR3 in amino acids: CASSEWWGTEAFF. The CDR3 DNA is TGTGCCAGCAGTGAATGGTGGGGCACTGAAGCTTTCTTT.

The V and J genes are TRBV11-2 and TRBJ2-1; 11 bases are a match to TRBD2. The CDR3 has 16 amino acids. Germline CDR1 and CDR2: SGHAT and FQNNGV. The trim removed 4 bases at V and 2 bases at J, leaving 4 bases unmatched. The CDR3, as DNA: TGTGCCAGCAGCTCCCGACTAGCGGGAACCTACAATGAGCAGTTCTTC. Translation: CASSSRLAGTYNEQFF.

The genes are TRBV7-8 and TRBJ1-1; 8 bases match TRBD1. The CDR3 length is 14 residues. The germline CDR1 and CDR2 sequences are SGHVS and FQNEAQ. Germline trimming cut 4 bases from V and 2 bases from J; bases unmatched to any gene: 3. The CDR3 sequence is CASSWDRTNTEAFF. The CDR3 nucleotides are TGTGCCAGCAGCTGGGACAGGACCAACACTGAAGCTTTCTTT.

The J gene is TRBJ2-3, the V gene TRBV20-1, with 14 bases fitting TRBD2. The CDR3 has 15 residues. The junction had 8 bases not matched to a gene; V was cut back by 5 bases and J by 7 bases. Looked up from germline, CDR1 is DFQATT and CDR2 is SNEGSKA (reference sequence). The CDR3 sequence is CSAPKTSGGAHTQYF. CDR3 DNA: TGCAGTGCTCCGAAGACTAGCGGGGGGGCCCATACGCAGTATTTT.

At least ten counts were recorded for this clonotype. This sequence joins TRBV4-1 and TRBJ1-1, with D possibly matching TRBD1 (6 bases). Trimming removed 4 bases from V and 6 bases from J, with 18 bases in between. Germline CDR1 MGHRA, CDR2 YSYEKL. There are 15 residues in the CDR3. The DNA of the CDR3 is TGCGCCAGCAGCCCGAAGGGGACCGGGGGCGCTGAAGCTTTCTTT. Translated: CASSPKGTGGAEAFF.

This clonotype has a handful of counts. This chain joins TRBV5-4 and TRBJ2-3, with TRBD2 matching 9 bases. Germline CDR1 and CDR2: SGHNT and YYREEE (reference sequence). Losses at the gene ends were 3 bases for V and 2 bases for J; bases not matched to a gene: 7. CDR3 size: 16 residues. The chain's CDR3 is CASSWGAGGYTDTQYF. CDR3 nucleotide sequence: TGTGCCAGCAGCTGGGGAGCGGGGGGATACACAGATACGCAGTATTTT.

This clonotype was seen a few times. J is TRBJ1-1 and V is TRBV13; TRBD1 agrees at 8 bases. The CDR3 covers 15 residues. Unmatched junction bases numbered 5, after V lost 2 bases and J lost 3 bases. Germline CDR1 reads PRHDT; CDR2 reads FYEKMQ (reference sequence). CDR3 DNA sequence: TGTGCCAGCAGCTTAAGGACAGGGAAGGACACTGAAGCTTTCTTT. This gives the protein CASSLRTGKDTEAFF.

V usage is TRBV10-3 and J usage is TRBJ1-6; 9 nucleotides match TRBD1. With V trimmed by 6 bases and J by 0 bases, 6 bases remained unmatched. Germline V gives CDR1 ENHRY, CDR2 SYGVKD. The CDR3 runs 17 residues. The CDR3 sequence: CAISRDRVDSYNSPLHF. The CDR3 coding sequence is TGTGCCATCAGCCGGGACAGGGTAGACTCCTATAATTCACCCCTCCACTTT.